The 20 T cell receptor beta chains given below trace back to one sample, sequenced in a study of blood T cells in healthy people across ages. PCR was performed a second time for about 6 to 12 cycles using a sample-barcoded 5' primer and a J-beta primer mix. One entry per CDR3 protein results from TCRdb running MiXCR on the 5' RACE reads. The sample holds about 1.8 million distinct CDR3 sequences, approximately 50% seen once. The sequencing input was blood. All receptors come from a woman in her thirties or forties in good health.

The V and J genes are TRBV4-3 and TRBJ2-1, with D maybe TRBD1 (5 bases). With 0 bases removed from V and 8 bases from J, the gap between germline ends came to 14 bases. The length of the CDR3 is 15 residues. Per germline, CDR1 LGHNA and CDR2 YSLEER. CDR3 residues: CASSQEATGIHEQFF. The CDR3 nucleotides read TGCGCCAGCAGCCAAGAGGCCACAGGCATCCATGAGCAGTTCTTC.

This clonotype was detected a few times. V is TRBV28 and J is TRBJ2-5, with 10 positions matching TRBD2. CDR1 and CDR2 from the germline V gene are MDHEN and SYDVKM. The CDR3 runs to 19 residues. V was clipped by 4 bases and J by 2 bases; unmatched bases: 16. CDR3 coding DNA: TGTGCCAGCAGTTGGGCGAGTGGAGAAGCGGGGGGGCCTCAAGAGACCCAGTACTTC. It yields the protein CASSWASGEAGGPQETQYF.

V usage is TRBV15 and J usage is TRBJ1-5, with 8 bases lining up with TRBD1. This CDR3 spans 15 amino acids. Trimming at V came to 8 bases and at J to 4 bases, leaving 10 bases not matched to a gene. Germline lookup yields CDR1 LNHNV and CDR2 YYDKDF (reference sequence). The CDR3 DNA reads TGTGCCACCGAATCGGGACAGGTCCTTAATCAGCCCCAGCATTTT. It codes for CATESGQVLNQPQHF.

V is TRBV20-1 and J is TRBJ1-1; D uncertain. The germline V and J ends were trimmed by 5 bases and 2 bases, with 9 bases remaining between them. The CDR3 is 12 amino acids. CDR1 and CDR2 from the germline V gene are DFQATT and SNEGSKA (reference sequence). The CDR3 here is CSALRGNTEAFF. CDR3 bases: TGCAGTGCTCTCCGGGGTAACACTGAAGCTTTCTTT.

This chain connects TRBV7-2 to TRBJ2-3; 14 bases agree with TRBD2. The V gene end was trimmed by 5 bases and the J gene end by 5 bases; junction bases not matched to a gene: 6. The CDR3 length is 16 residues. Germline V gene lookup returns CDR1 SGHTA and CDR2 FQGNSA. Here the CDR3 reads CASSLRLAGGQDTQYF. CDR3 in DNA: TGTGCCAGCAGCCTAAGACTAGCGGGGGGGCAAGATACGCAGTATTTT. The complete variable domain, with remaining parts taken from reference TRBV7-2 and TRBJ2-3, reads GAGVSQSPSNKVTEKGKDVELRCDPISGHTALYWYRQSLGQGLEFLIYFQGNSAPDKSGLPSDRFSAERTGGSVSTLTIQRTQQEDSAVYLCASSLRLAGGQDTQYFGPGTRLTVL.

The chain carries TRBV20-1 and TRBJ2-7, with D possibly TRBD1 on 8 matching bases. The V gene lost 7 bases and the J gene lost 4 bases, with 23 bases spanning the gap. The CDR3 totals 15 residues. In germline, CDR1 is DFQATT, CDR2 SNEGSKA (reference sequence). This CDR3 reads CSGGGGQALSYEQYF. In DNA, the CDR3 is TGCAGTGGAGGGGGGGGACAGGCTCTTAGTTACGAGCAGTACTTC.

This clonotype was recorded at least ten times. The rearrangement joins TRBV4-2 to TRBJ2-1; TRBD2 matches at 10 bases. V dropped 0 bases and J dropped 4; count of bases not matched to a gene: 3. The CDR3 is 16 amino acids. Looked up from germline, CDR1 is LGHNA and CDR2 is YNFKEQ. DNA of the CDR3: TGTGCCAGCAGCCAAGATCCGACTAGCGGGTACAATGAGCAGTTCTTC. Protein sequence: CASSQDPTSGYNEQFF.

The chain links TRBV7-2 to TRBJ2-5, with 7 bases aligning to TRBD2. V lost 0 bases, J lost 11 bases, and 15 bases stayed unmatched. Germline values: CDR1 SGHTA, CDR2 FQGNSA. The CDR3 spans 16 residues. DNA for the CDR3: TGTGCCAGCAGCTTAGCACCTAGCGGCCCATGGGGTGAGCAGTACTTC. It specifies CASSLAPSGPWGEQYF.

The J gene is TRBJ1-2, the V gene TRBV5-1, with 9 bases aligning to TRBD1. Germline V gene sequence: CDR1 SGHRS, CDR2 YFSETQ. With V trimmed by 4 bases and J by 5 bases, 12 bases remained unmatched. CDR3 length: 16 amino acids. CDR3 residues: CASSRAGTGNSYGYTF. CDR3 coding DNA: TGCGCCAGCAGCCGGGCTGGGACAGGGAATTCTTATGGCTACACCTTC.

This chain joins TRBV27 and TRBJ2-5; TRBD1 agrees at 7 bases. V gave up 3 bases and J gave up 1 base; unmatched junction bases: 5. The length of the CDR3 is 15 residues. Germline V gives CDR1 MNHEY, CDR2 SMNVEV (reference sequence). The CDR3 DNA is TGTGCCAGCAGTTTTAGGGGGCCAGCCCAAGAGACCCAGTACTTC. Protein sequence: CASSFRGPAQETQYF.

This clonotype has only one observation. The J gene is TRBJ2-2, the V gene TRBV11-2; 12 bases agree with TRBD2. The V and J ends lost 1 base and 2 bases, in that order; junction bases with no gene match: 5. From germline, CDR1 is SGHAT and CDR2 FQNNGV. The CDR3 loop spans 18 amino acids. This CDR3 is CASSLVKLAGGNTGELFF. Written as DNA, the CDR3 is TGTGCCAGCAGCTTAGTAAAACTAGCGGGGGGAAACACCGGGGAGCTGTTTTTT. Based on the CDR3 plus reference TRBV11-2 and TRBJ2-2, the full variable domain is EAGVAQSPRYKIIEKRQSVAFWCNPISGHATLYWYQQILGQGPKLLIQFQNNGVVDDSQLPKDRFSAERLKGVDSTLKIQPAKLEDSAVYLCASSLVKLAGGNTGELFFGEGSRLTVL.

The chain uses TRBV4-3 and TRBJ2-5; D gene unclear. Germline loops: CDR1 LGHNA, CDR2 YSLEER. The CDR3 consists of 14 residues. Trimming removed 0 bases at V and 11 bases at J, with 16 bases between. CDR3 sequence reads: CASSQDRPLDEQYF. As DNA, the CDR3 is TGCGCCAGCAGCCAAGATCGTCCCCTGGATGAGCAGTACTTC.

This sequence joins TRBV28 and TRBJ1-6, with 9 nucleotides matching TRBD1. CDR1 is MDHEN and CDR2 is SYDVKM in the germline V gene. This CDR3 has 15 amino acids. V shed 4 bases, J shed 7 bases, and the junction held 5 bases outside the gene matches. CDR3 sequence reads: CASSYGDRENSPLHF. The CDR3 DNA reads as TGTGCCAGCAGTTATGGGGACAGGGAGAATTCACCCCTCCACTTT. The full variable domain, its missing parts supplied by reference TRBV28 and TRBJ1-6, is DVKVTQSSRYLVKRTGEKVFLECVQDMDHENMFWYRQDPGLGLRLIYFSYDVKMKEKGDIPEGYSVSREKKERFSLILESASTNQTSMYLCASSYGDRENSPLHFGNGTRLTVT.

This sequence joins TRBV12-3 or TRBV12-4 and TRBJ1-2; D is ambiguous. This CDR3 has 12 amino acids. The germline V and J ends were trimmed by 3 bases and 4 bases, with 6 bases remaining between them. CDR3 sequence: CASSFNPYGYTF. In DNA form, the CDR3 reads TGTGCCAGCAGTTTTAACCCCTATGGCTACACCTTC.

Only a few counts were recorded for this clonotype. The chain employs TRBV4-1 and TRBJ2-7; a possible D gene is TRBD1 (6 bases). The ends were cut back, 1 base at V and 8 bases at J, with 9 bases in the middle. CDR1 and CDR2 from the germline V gene are MGHRA and YSYEKL. The CDR3 consists of 12 residues. CDR3 bases: TGCGCCAGCAGCCAAGTAGGACAGCAGCAGTACTTC. It specifies CASSQVGQQQYF.

This clonotype has a handful of counts. This sequence joins TRBV25-1 and TRBJ2-1; 7 nucleotides line up with TRBD2. There are 14 residues in the CDR3. The J segment lost 3 bases and the V segment lost 6 bases, leaving 5 bases of the junction unmatched. Germline V gives CDR1 MGHDK, CDR2 SYGVNS. CDR3 bases: TGTGCCAGCAGAGAGGGGAGGGACTACAATGAGCAGTTCTTC. Its protein is CASREGRDYNEQFF.

V and J are TRBV7-2 and TRBJ1-1; D gene uncertain. V was pared by 2 bases and J by 3 bases, with 13 bases between. Germline V gene sequence: CDR1 SGHTA, CDR2 FQGNSA. The CDR3 totals 15 residues. CDR3 residues: CASSLNSGGYTEAFF. As DNA, the CDR3 is TGTGCCAGCAGCTTAAATAGTGGCGGGTACACTGAAGCTTTCTTT.

The chain employs TRBV6-5 and TRBJ2-5; D is uncertain. Per the germline V gene, CDR1 is MNHEY and CDR2 is SVGAGI. V was trimmed by 2 bases and J by 7 bases, leaving 11 bases between them. CDR3 length: 13 residues. CDR3 in amino acids: CASSYGADRTQYF. The CDR3 DNA is TGTGCCAGCAGTTACGGCGCTGATAGGACCCAGTACTTC.

This clonotype was found a few times. V and J are TRBV7-9 and TRBJ2-7; no firm D call. The CDR3 contains 15 residues. CDR1 is SEHNR and CDR2 is FQNEAQ in the germline V gene (reference sequence). V gave up 3 bases and J gave up 1 base, with 13 bases separating them. CDR3 sequence: CASSLLAVGSYEQYF. CDR3 bases: TGTGCCAGCAGCTTGTTGGCAGTAGGGTCCTACGAGCAGTACTTC.

This chain uses TRBV7-2 with TRBJ2-1, with a possible D match to TRBD2 (8 bases). CDR1 SGHTA and CDR2 FQGNSA come from the germline V gene. Trimming removed 5 bases at V and 12 bases at J, with 17 bases between. This CDR3 comprises 13 residues. CDR3 sequence reads: CASSRSGAGGQFF. CDR3 DNA sequence: TGTGCCAGCAGCCGTAGCGGGGCAGGGGGGCAGTTCTTC.